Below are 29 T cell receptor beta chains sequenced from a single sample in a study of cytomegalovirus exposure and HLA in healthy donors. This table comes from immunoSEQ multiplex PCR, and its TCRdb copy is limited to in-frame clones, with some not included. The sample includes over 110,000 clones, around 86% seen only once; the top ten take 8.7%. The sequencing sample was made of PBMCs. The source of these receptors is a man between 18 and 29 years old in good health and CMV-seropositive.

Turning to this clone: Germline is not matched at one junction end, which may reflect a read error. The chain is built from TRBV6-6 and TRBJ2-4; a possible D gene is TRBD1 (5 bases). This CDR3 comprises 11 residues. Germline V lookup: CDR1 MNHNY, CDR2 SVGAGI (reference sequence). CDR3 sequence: CASGEQASRDF. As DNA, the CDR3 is TGTGCCAGCGGAGAACAGGCGTCTAGGGACTTC.

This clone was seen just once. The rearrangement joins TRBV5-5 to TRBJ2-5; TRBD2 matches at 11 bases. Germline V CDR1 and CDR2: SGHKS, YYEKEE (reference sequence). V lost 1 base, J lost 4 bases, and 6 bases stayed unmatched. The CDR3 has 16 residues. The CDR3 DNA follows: TGTGCCAGCAGCTTGTTGGTAGCGGGAGGGCCAGAGACCCAGTACTTC. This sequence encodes CASSLLVAGGPETQYF.

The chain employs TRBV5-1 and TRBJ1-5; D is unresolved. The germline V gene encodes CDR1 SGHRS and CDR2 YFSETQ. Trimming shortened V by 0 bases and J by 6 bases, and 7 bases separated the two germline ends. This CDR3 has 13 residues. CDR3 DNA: TGCGCCAGCAGCTTGGCCGGGAGTCAGCCCCAGCATTTT. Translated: CASSLAGSQPQHF.

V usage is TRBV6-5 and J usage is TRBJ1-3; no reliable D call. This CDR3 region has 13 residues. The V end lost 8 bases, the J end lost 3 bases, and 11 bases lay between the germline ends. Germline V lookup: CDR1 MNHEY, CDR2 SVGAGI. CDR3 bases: TGTGCCAGCCGAACTCCGGTTGGAAACACCATATATTTT. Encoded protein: CASRTPVGNTIYF.

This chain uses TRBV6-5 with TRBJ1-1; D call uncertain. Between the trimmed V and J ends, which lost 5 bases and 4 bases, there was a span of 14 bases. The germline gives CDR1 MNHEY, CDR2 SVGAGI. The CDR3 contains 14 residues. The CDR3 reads CASSALQPTTEAFF. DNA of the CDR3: TGTGCCAGCAGTGCGCTACAGCCAACCACTGAAGCTTTCTTT.

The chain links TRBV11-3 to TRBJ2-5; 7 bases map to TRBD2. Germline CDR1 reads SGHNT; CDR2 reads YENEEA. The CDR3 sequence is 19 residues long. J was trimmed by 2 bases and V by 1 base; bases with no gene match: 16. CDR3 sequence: CASSLGIGIPGGGQETQYF. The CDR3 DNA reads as TGTGCCAGCAGCTTAGGTATCGGTATTCCGGGAGGAGGTCAAGAGACCCAGTACTTC.

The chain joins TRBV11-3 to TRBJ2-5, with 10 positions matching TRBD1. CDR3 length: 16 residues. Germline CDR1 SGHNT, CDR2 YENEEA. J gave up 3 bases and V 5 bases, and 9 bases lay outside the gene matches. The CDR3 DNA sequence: TGTGCCAGCAGCCACTTAGGGACAGGGGCCGAAGAGACCCAGTACTTC. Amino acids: CASSHLGTGAEETQYF.

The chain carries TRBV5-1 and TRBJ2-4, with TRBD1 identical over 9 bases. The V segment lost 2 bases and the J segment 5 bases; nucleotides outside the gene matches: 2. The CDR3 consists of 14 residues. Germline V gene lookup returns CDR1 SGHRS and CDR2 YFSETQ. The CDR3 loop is CASSFRTGENIQYF. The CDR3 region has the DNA TGCGCCAGCAGCTTTAGGACAGGGGAAAACATTCAGTACTTC.

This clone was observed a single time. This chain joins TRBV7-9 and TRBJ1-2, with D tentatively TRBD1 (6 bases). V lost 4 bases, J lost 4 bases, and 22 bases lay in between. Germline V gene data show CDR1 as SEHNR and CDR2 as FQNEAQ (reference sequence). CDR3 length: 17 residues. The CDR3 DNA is TGTGCCAGCAGCTCACGACAGGCCCTGCTTTCTGCCTATGGCTACACCTTC. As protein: CASSSRQALLSAYGYTF.

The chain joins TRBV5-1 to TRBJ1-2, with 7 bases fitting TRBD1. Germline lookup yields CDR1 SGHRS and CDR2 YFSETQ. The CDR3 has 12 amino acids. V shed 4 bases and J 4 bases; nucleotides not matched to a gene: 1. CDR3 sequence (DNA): TGCGCCAGCAGCCGGGACAGCTATGGCTACACCTTC. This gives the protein CASSRDSYGYTF.

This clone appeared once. The CDR3 DNA reads as TGTGCCAGCAGGCCGCTACGGACAGGGAGGAGCGGGGAGCTGTTTTTT. It specifies CASRPLRTGRSGELFF. The chain couples TRBV6-6 to TRBJ2-2; 8 bases line up with TRBD1. CDR1 is MNHNY and CDR2 is SVGAGI in the germline V gene (reference sequence). The CDR3 extends over 16 amino acids. The J segment lost 7 bases and the V segment lost 6 bases, leaving 13 bases of the junction unmatched.

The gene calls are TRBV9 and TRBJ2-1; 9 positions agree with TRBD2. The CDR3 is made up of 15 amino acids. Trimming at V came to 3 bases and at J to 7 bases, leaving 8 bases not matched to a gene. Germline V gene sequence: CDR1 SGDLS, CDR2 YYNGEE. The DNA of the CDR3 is TGTGCCAGCAGCGCCCCAGCGGGAGGACCAAATGAGCAGTTCTTC. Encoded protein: CASSAPAGGPNEQFF. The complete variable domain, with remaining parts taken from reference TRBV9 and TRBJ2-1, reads DSGVTQTPKHLITATGQRVTLRCSPRSGDLSVYWYQQSLDQGLQFLIQYYNGEERAKGNILERFSAQQFPDLHSELNLSSLELGDSALYFCASSAPAGGPNEQFFGPGTRLTVL.

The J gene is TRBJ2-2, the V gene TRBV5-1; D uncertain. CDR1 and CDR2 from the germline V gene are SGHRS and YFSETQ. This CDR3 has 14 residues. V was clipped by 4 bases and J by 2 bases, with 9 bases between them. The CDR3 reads CASSRRSNTGELFF. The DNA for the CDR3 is TGCGCCAGCAGCCGCAGAAGTAACACCGGGGAGCTGTTTTTT.

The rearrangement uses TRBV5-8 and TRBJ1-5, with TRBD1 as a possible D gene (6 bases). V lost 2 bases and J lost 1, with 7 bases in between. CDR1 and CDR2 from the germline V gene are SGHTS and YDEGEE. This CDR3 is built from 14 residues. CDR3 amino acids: CASSFDRSNQPQHF. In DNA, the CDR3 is TGTGCCAGCAGCTTCGACAGGAGCAATCAGCCCCAGCATTTT.

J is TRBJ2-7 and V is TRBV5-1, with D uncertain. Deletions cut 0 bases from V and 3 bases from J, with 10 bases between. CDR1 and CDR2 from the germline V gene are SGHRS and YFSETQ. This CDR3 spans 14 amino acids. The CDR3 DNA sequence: TGCGCCAGCAGCTTGGCCTCGGTGAACTACGAGCAGTACTTC. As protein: CASSLASVNYEQYF.

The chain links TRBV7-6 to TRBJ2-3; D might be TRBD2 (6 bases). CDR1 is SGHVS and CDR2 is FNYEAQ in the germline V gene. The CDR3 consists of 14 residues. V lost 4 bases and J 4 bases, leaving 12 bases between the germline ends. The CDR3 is CASSSSLAPDTQYF. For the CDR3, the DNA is TGTGCCAGCAGCTCTTCACTAGCCCCAGATACGCAGTATTTT.

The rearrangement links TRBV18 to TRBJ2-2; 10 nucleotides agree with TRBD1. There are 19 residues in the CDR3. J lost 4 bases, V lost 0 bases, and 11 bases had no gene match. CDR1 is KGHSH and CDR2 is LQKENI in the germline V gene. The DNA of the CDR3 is TGTGCCAGCTCACCACCGAACATAGCGAGGACAGGGGGCACCGGGGAGCTGTTTTTT. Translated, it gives CASSPPNIARTGGTGELFF.

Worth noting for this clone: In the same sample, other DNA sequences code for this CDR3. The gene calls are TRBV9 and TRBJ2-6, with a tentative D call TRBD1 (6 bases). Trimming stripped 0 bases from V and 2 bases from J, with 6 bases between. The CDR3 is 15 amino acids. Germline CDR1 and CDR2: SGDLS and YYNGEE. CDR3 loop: CASSVAGAGANVLTF. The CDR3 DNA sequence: TGTGCCAGCAGCGTAGCAGGGGCTGGGGCCAACGTCCTGACTTTC.

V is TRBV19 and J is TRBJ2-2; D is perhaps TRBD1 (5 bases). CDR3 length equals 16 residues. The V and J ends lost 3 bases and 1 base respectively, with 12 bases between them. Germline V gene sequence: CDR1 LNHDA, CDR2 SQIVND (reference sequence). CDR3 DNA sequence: TGTGCCAGTAGTATTCGTGGGGCCGAGAACACCGGGGAGCTGTTTTTT. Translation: CASSIRGAENTGELFF.

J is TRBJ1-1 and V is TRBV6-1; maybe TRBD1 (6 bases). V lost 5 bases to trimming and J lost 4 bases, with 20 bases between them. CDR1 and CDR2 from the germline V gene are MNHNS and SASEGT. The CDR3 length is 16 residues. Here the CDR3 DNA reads TGTGCCAGCAGTCAAGGGGGAGGTAACTTCCCCACTGAAGCTTTCTTT. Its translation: CASSQGGGNFPTEAFF.

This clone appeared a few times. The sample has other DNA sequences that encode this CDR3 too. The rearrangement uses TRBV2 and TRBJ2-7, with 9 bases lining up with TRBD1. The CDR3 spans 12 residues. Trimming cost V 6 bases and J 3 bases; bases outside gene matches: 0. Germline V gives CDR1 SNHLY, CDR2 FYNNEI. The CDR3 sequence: CASRDRGYEQYF. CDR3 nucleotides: TGTGCCAGCAGGGACAGGGGCTACGAGCAGTACTTC.

This CDR3 is CASSQGGDSEKLFF. In DNA, the CDR3 is TGTGCCAGCTCACAAGGAGGGGACTCTGAAAAACTGTTTTTT. V and J are TRBV18 and TRBJ1-4, with D possibly TRBD1 on 5 matching bases. CDR1 KGHSH and CDR2 LQKENI come from the germline V gene. The V end was cut by 4 bases, the J end by 7 bases, with 13 bases between. The CDR3 has 14 amino acids.

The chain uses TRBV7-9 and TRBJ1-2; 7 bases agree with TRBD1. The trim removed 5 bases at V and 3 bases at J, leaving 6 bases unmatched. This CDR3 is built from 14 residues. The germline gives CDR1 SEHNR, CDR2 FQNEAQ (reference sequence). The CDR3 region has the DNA TGTGCCAGCAGCCCCGGGACAGCTTACTATGGCTACACCTTC. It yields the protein CASSPGTAYYGYTF.

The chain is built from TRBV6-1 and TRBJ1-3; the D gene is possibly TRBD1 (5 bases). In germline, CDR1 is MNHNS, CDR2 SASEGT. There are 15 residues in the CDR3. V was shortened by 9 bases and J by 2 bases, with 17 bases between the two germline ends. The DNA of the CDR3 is TGTGCCAGTCGGGTTGGGGGAGGTCCTGGAAACACCATATATTTT. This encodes CASRVGGGPGNTIYF.

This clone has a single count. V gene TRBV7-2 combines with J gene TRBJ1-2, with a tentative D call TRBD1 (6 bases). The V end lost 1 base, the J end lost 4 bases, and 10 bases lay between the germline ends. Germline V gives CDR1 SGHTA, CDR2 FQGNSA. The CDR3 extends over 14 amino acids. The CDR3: CASSLDGRGYGYTF. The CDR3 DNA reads TGTGCCAGCAGCTTAGATGGCAGGGGCTATGGCTACACCTTC.

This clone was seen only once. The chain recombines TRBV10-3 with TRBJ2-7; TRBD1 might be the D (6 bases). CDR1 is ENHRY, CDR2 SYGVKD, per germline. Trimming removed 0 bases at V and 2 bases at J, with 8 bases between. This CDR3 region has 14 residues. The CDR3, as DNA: TGTGCCATCAGTGAGTCGGACAGAACCTACGAGCAGTACTTC. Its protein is CAISESDRTYEQYF.

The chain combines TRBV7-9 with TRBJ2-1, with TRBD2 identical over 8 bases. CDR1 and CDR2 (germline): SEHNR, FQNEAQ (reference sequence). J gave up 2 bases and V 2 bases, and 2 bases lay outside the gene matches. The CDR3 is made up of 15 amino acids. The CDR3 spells CASSLSGRTYNEQFF. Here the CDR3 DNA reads TGTGCCAGCAGCTTAAGCGGGAGAACCTACAATGAGCAGTTCTTC.

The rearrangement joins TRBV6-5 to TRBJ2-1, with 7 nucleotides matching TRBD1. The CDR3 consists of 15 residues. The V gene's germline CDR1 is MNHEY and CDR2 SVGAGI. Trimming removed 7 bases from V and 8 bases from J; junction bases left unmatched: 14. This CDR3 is CASIPTGARGHEQFF. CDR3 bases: TGTGCCAGCATTCCCACAGGGGCCCGGGGCCATGAGCAGTTCTTC.

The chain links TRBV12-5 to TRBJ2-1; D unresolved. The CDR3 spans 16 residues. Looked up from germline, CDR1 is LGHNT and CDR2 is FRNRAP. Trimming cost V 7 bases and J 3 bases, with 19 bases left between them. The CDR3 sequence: CASALATTPVYNEQFF. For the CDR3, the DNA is TGTGCTAGTGCCCTCGCCACTACGCCTGTCTACAATGAGCAGTTCTTC.